The sequence of this TCR beta chain was determined in a study of blood T cells in healthy people across ages. This clonotype was detected a few times. The CDR3 length is 16 residues. V lost 3 bases and J lost 7, with 22 bases in between. Germline-derived CDR1 and CDR2 are LGHNA and YNFKEQ. Sample-barcoded 5' priming and a J-beta primer mix drove a second PCR of roughly 6 to 12 cycles. TCRdb reanalysed the 5' RACE reads using MiXCR and keeps one entry per CDR3 protein. The top ten hold approximately 7.9% of the sample, which has some 1.4 million distinct CDR3 sequences, approximately 42% seen once. Sequencing was carried out using blood. This receptor was identified in a woman under 30 in good health. The genes are TRBV4-2 and TRBJ2-7, with D possibly TRBD2 on 5 matching bases. The CDR3 loop reads CASSHEVGPLGMEQYF. The CDR3 DNA is TGTGCCAGCAGCCATGAGGTTGGACCTCTCGGGATGGAGCAGTACTTC.